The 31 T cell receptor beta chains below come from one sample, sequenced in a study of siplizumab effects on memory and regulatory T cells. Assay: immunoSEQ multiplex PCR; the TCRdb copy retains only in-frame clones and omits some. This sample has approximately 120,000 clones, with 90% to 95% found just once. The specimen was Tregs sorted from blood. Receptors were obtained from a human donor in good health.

The DNA for the CDR3 is TGCAGCGCCGCCGGGGGTCTAGGATATAACACTGAAGCTTTCTTT. It specifies CSAAGGLGYNTEAFF. The chain uses TRBV29-1 and TRBJ1-1; D possibly corresponds to TRBD1 (5 bases). The CDR3 contains 15 residues. In germline, CDR1 is SQVTM, CDR2 ANQGSEA. V lost 7 bases and J lost 2, with 20 bases in between.

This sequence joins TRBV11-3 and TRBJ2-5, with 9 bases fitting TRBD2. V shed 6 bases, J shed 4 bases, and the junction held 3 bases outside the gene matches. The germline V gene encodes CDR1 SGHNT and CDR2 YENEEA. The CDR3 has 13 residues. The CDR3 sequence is CASSGTSLETQYF. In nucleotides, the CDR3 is TGTGCCAGCAGTGGGACTAGCTTAGAGACCCAGTACTTC. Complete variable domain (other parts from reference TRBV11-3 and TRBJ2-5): EAGVVQSPRYKIIEKKQPVAFWCNPISGHNTLYWYLQNLGQGPELLIRYENEEAVDDSQLPKDRFSAERLKGVDSTLKIQPAELGDSAVYLCASSGTSLETQYFGPGTRLLVL.

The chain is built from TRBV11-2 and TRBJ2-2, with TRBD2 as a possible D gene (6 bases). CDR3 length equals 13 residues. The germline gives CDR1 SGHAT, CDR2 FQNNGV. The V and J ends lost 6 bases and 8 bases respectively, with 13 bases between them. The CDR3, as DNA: TGTGCCAGCAGACCGAGCGGGTTGGGGGAGCTGTTTTTT. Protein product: CASRPSGLGELFF.

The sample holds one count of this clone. The CDR3 nucleotides read TGTGCCAGCAGCTTAGCGCAACGGGGAAGCAATCAGCCCCAGCATTTT. Amino acids: CASSLAQRGSNQPQHF. The chain couples TRBV7-2 to TRBJ1-5, with no clear D. Trimming took 0 bases from V and 1 from J, leaving 10 bases between them. Germline lookup yields CDR1 SGHTA and CDR2 FQGNSA. The CDR3 has 16 amino acids.

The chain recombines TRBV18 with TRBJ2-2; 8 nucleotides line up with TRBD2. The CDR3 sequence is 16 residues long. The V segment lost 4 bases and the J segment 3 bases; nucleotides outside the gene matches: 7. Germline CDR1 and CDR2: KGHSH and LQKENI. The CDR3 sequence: CASSQSAGADTGELFF. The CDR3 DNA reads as TGTGCCAGCTCACAATCAGCGGGAGCGGACACCGGGGAGCTGTTTTTT.

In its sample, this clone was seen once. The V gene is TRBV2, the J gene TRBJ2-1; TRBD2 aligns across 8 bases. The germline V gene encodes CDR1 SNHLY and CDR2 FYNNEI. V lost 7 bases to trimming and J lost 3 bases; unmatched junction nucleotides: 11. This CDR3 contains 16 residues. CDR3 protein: CASNRGGGSLYNEQFF. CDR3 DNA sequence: TGTGCCAGCAACCGGGGGGGCGGGAGCCTCTACAATGAGCAGTTCTTC.

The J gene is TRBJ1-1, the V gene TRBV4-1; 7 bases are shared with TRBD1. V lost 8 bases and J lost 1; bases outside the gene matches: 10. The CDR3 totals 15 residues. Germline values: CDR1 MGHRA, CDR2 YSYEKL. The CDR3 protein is CASSPGGRTNTEAFF. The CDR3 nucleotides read TGCGCCAGCTCGCCAGGGGGACGGACGAACACTGAAGCTTTCTTT.

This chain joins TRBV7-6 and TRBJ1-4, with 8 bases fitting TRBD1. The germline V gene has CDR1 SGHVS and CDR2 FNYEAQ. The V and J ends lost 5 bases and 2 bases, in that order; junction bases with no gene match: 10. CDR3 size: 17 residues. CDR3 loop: CASSQGQGAITNEKLFF. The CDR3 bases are TGTGCCAGCAGCCAAGGCCAGGGGGCAATCACTAATGAAAAACTGTTTTTT. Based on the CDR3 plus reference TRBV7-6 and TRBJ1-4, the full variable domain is GAGVSQSPRYKVTKRGQDVALRCDPISGHVSLYWYRQALGQGPEFLTYFNYEAQQDKSGLPNDRFSAERPEGSISTLTIQRTEQRDSAMYRCASSQGQGAITNEKLFFGSGTQLSVL.

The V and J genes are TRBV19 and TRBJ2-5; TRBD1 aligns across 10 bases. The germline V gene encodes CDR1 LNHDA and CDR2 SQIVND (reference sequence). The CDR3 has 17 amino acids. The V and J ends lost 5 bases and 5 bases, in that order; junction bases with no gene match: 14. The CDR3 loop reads CASSSRGTGVAGETQYF. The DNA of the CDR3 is TGTGCCAGTAGTTCCCGCGGGACAGGGGTAGCTGGGGAGACCCAGTACTTC.

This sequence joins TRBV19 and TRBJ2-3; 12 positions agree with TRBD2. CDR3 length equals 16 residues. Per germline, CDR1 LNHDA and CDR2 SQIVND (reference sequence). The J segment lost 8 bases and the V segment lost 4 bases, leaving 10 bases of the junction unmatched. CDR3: CASSNLAGGPLGTQYF. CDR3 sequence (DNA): TGTGCCAGTAGTAACCTAGCGGGAGGGCCATTAGGTACGCAGTATTTT.

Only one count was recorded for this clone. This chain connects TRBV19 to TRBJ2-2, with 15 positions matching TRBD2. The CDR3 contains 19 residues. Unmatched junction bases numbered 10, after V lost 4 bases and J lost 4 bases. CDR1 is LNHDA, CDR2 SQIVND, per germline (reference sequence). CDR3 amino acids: CASSRGLAGGGKFTGELFF. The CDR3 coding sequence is TGTGCCAGTAGTAGGGGACTAGCGGGAGGAGGTAAATTCACCGGGGAGCTGTTTTTT. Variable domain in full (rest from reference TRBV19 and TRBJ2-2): DGGITQSPKYLFRKEGQNVTLSCEQNLNHDAMYWYRQDPGQGLRLIYYSQIVNDFQKGDIAEGYSVSREKKESFPLTVTSAQKNPTAFYLCASSRGLAGGGKFTGELFFGEGSRLTVL.

The CDR3 nucleotides read TGTGCCAGCAGTATTGGCTCCTACGAGCAGTACTTC. It specifies CASSIGSYEQYF. The chain joins TRBV6-6 to TRBJ2-7; D is unclear. Germline CDR1 is MNHNY and CDR2 is SVGAGI (reference sequence). V was cut by 5 bases and J by 0 bases, with 5 bases left in between. The CDR3 totals 12 residues.

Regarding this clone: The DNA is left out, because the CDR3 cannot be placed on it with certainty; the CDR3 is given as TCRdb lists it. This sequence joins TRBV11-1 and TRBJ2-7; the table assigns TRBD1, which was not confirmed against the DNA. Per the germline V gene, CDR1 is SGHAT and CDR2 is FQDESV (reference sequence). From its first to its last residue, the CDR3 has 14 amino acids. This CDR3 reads CASSWGQGTGRKYF.

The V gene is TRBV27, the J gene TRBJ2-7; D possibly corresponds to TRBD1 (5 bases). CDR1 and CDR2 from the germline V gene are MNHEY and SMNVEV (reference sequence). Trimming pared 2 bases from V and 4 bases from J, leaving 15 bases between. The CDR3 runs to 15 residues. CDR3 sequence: CASSLLRGKIYEQYF. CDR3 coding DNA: TGTGCCAGCAGTTTACTTAGGGGTAAAATTTACGAGCAGTACTTC.

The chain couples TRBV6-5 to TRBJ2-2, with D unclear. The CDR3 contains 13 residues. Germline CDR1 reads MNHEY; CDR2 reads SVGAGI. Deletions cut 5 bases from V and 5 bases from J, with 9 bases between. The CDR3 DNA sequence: TGTGCCAGCAGTCCCAGGAATACCGGGGAGCTGTTTTTT. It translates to CASSPRNTGELFF.

The chain's CDR3 is CASRKGAYGYTF. The CDR3 DNA is TGCGCCAGCAGGAAGGGAGCGTATGGCTACACCTTC. This chain links TRBV5-1 with TRBJ1-2, with unresolved D. V lost 5 bases and J lost 5, with 10 bases in between. Per germline, CDR1 SGHRS and CDR2 YFSETQ. The CDR3 totals 12 residues.

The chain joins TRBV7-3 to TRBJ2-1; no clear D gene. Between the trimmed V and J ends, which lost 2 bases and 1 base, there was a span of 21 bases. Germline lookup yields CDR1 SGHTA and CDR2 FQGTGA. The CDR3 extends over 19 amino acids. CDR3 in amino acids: CASSLLMVSDGRSYNEQFF. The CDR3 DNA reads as TGTGCCAGCAGCTTATTGATGGTGTCTGACGGTAGGTCCTACAATGAGCAGTTCTTC.

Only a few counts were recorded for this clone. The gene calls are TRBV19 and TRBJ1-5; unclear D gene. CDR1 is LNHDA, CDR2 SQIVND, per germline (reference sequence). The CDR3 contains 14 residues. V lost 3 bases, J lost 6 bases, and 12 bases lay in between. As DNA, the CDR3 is TGTGCCAGTAGTATTAGAAGGGATAGTCAGCCCCAGCATTTT. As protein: CASSIRRDSQPQHF.

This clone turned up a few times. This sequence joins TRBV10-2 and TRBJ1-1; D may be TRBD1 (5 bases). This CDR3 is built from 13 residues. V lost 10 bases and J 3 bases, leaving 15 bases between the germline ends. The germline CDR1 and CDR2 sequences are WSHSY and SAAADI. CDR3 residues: CATWTIRDTEAFF. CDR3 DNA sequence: TGCGCCACCTGGACAATCAGGGACACTGAAGCTTTCTTT.

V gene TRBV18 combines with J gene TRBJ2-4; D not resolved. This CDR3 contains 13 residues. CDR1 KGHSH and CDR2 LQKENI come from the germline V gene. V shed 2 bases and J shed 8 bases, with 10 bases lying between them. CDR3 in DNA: TGTGCCAGCTCACCAATTGAGCAAGACATTCAGTACTTC. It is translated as CASSPIEQDIQYF.

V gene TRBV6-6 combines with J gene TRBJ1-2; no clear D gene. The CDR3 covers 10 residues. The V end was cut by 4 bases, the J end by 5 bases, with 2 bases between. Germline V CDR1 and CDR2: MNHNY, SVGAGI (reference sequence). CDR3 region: CASSWYGYTF. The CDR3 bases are TGTGCCAGCAGTTGGTATGGCTACACCTTC.

The DNA of the CDR3 is TGTGCCAGCTCACTTACAGTTGCTAGCTCCTACAATGAGCAGTTCTTC. Residues: CASSLTVASSYNEQFF. V and J are TRBV18 and TRBJ2-1; D ambiguous. Germline values: CDR1 KGHSH, CDR2 LQKENI. The CDR3 loop spans 16 amino acids. V was clipped by 4 bases and J by 0 bases, with 13 bases between them.

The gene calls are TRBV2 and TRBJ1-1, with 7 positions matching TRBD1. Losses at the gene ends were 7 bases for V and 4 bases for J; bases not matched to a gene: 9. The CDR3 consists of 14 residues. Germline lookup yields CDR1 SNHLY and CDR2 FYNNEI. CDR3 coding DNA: TGTGCCAGCACCCGTACCGACAGGGCCACTGAAGCTTTCTTT. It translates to CASTRTDRATEAFF.

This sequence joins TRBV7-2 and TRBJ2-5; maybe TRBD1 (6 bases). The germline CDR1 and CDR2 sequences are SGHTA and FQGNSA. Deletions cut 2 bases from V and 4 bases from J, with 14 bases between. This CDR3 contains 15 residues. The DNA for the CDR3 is TGTGCCAGCAGCTTAACAGGGTCGACCGTAGAGACCCAGTACTTC. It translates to CASSLTGSTVETQYF.

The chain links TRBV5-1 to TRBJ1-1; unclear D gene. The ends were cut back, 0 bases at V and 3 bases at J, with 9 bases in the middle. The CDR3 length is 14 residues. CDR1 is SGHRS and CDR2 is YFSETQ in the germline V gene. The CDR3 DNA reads TGCGCCAGCAGCTTGGGAACTGGGTACACTGAAGCTTTCTTT. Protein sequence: CASSLGTGYTEAFF.

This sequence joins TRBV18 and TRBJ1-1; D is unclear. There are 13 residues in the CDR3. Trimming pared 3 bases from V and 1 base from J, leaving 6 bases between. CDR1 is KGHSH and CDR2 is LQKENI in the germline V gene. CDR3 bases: TGTGCCAGCTCACCGGGGAGGAACACTGAAGCTTTCTTT. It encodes CASSPGRNTEAFF. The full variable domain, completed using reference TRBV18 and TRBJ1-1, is NAGVMQNPRHLVRRRGQEARLRCSPMKGHSHVYWYRQLPEEGLKFMVYLQKENIIDESGMPKERFSAEFPKEGPSILRIQQVVRGDSAAYFCASSPGRNTEAFFGQGTRLTVV.

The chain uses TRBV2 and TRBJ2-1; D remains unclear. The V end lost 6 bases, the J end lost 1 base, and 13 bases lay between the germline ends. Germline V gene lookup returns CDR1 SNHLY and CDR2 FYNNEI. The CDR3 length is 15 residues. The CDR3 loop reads CASRPLPRSYNEQFF. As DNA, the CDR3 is TGTGCCAGCAGACCCTTACCCCGGTCCTACAATGAGCAGTTCTTC. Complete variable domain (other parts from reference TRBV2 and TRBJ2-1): EPEVTQTPSHQVTQMGQEVILRCVPISNHLYFYWYRQILGQKVEFLVSFYNNEISEKSEIFDDQFSVERPDGSNFTLKIRSTKLEDSAMYFCASRPLPRSYNEQFFGPGTRLTVL.

The CDR3 reads CASSESVSKQHF. DNA for the CDR3: TGCGCCAGCAGTGAGTCTGTGTCAAAACAGCATTTT. V is TRBV10-2 and J is TRBJ1-5, with D unresolved. The length of the CDR3 is 12 residues. Germline V gene data show CDR1 as WSHSY and CDR2 as SAAADI. Trimming took 0 bases from V and 13 from J, leaving 10 bases between them.

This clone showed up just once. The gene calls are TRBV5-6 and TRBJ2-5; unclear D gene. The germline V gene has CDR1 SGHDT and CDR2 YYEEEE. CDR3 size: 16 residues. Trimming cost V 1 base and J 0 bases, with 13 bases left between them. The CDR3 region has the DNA TGTGCCAGCAGCTTGTCTAGGACCCTGTACCAAGAGACCCAGTACTTC. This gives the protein CASSLSRTLYQETQYF.

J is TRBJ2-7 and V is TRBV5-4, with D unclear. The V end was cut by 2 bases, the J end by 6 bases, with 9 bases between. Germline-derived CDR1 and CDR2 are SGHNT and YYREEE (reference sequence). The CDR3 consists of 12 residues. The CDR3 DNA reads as TGTGCCAGCAGCTTTCCGAGCTCCGAGCAGTACTTC. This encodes CASSFPSSEQYF. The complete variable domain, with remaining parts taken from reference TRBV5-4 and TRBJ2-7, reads ETGVTQSPTHLIKTRGQQVTLRCSSQSGHNTVSWYQQALGQGPQFIFQYYREEENGRGNFPPRFSGLQFPNYSSELNVNALELDDSALYLCASSFPSSEQYFGPGTRLTVT.

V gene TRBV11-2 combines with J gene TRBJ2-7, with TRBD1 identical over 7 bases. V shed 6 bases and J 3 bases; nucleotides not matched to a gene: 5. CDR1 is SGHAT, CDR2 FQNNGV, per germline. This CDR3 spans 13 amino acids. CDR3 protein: CASSRSGGYEQYF. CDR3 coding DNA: TGTGCCAGCAGTCGTTCAGGGGGCTACGAGCAGTACTTC.